One sample yielded the 13 T cell receptor beta chains listed below, sequenced in a study of siplizumab effects on memory and regulatory T cells (dated by TCRdb to the late 2010s). Receptor libraries were prepared by the immunoSEQ multiplex PCR assay. What TCRdb holds here is the immuneACCESS table cut down to in-frame rearrangements. Part of the clones is not present; checked against another copy, under half of the missing clones reflect an unresolved V gene, and the others are unexplained. Here the sample has around 97,000 clones; about 94% occur a single time. The biggest ten clones account for about 1.4% of the sample. Material: non-Treg CD4+ T cells sorted from blood. What this sample's cell subset or site label stands for: FACS-sorted unstimulated CD4+ non-regulatory T cells. These receptors came from a human donor in good health.

The rearrangement joins TRBV5-1 to TRBJ2-3, with D possibly called TRBD1 or TRBD2 (5 bases each). The CDR3 is made up of 15 amino acids. The V and J ends lost 2 bases and 4 bases respectively, with 14 bases between them. Germline loops: CDR1 SGHRS, CDR2 YFSETQ. The CDR3 protein is CASSFDRGVPDTQYF. CDR3 bases: TGCGCCAGCAGCTTCGATCGAGGGGTTCCAGATACGCAGTATTTT.

The CDR3 nucleotides read TGTGCCAGCAGTTCTCTGGGGGGAGCCACTGAAGCTTTCTTT. As protein: CASSSLGGATEAFF. The chain uses TRBV28 and TRBJ1-1; tentative D call: TRBD1 (5 bases). CDR1 is MDHEN, CDR2 SYDVKM, per germline. The CDR3 consists of 14 residues. Trimming took 4 bases from V and 4 from J, leaving 13 bases between them. The full variable domain, rest sourced from reference TRBV28 and TRBJ1-1, is DVKVTQSSRYLVKRTGEKVFLECVQDMDHENMFWYRQDPGLGLRLIYFSYDVKMKEKGDIPEGYSVSREKKERFSLILESASTNQTSMYLCASSSLGGATEAFFGQGTRLTVV.

The J gene is TRBJ2-7, the V gene TRBV4-2, with TRBD2 identical over 8 bases. The CDR3 totals 16 residues. CDR1 and CDR2 (germline): LGHNA, YNFKEQ. V was pared by 0 bases and J by 3 bases, with 7 bases of the junction left unmatched. The CDR3 spells CASSQDLSGSVYEQYF. Here the CDR3 DNA reads TGTGCCAGCAGCCAAGATCTCAGCGGGAGTGTCTACGAGCAGTACTTC.

The chain has TRBV18 and TRBJ2-3; 11 positions agree with TRBD2. V shed 3 bases, J shed 4 bases, and the junction held 6 bases outside the gene matches. Germline CDR1 and CDR2: KGHSH and LQKENI. The CDR3 runs to 16 residues. This CDR3 is CASSPPGSGRADTQYF. CDR3 nucleotides: TGTGCCAGCTCACCGCCGGGTAGCGGGAGGGCAGATACGCAGTATTTT.

The genes are TRBV9 and TRBJ2-7; 7 bases agree with TRBD2. Germline CDR1 SGDLS, CDR2 YYNGEE. CDR3 length equals 13 residues. With V trimmed by 5 bases and J by 1 base, 3 bases remained unmatched. CDR3 nucleotides: TGTGCCAGCAGACATAGCGGGTCCTACGAGCAGTACTTC. Translating it yields CASRHSGSYEQYF.

V gene TRBV7-9 combines with J gene TRBJ2-1; 13 nucleotides line up with TRBD2. CDR3 size: 15 residues. Germline V gives CDR1 SEHNR, CDR2 FQNEAQ (reference sequence). The V gene end was trimmed by 5 bases and the J gene end by 5 bases; junction bases not matched to a gene: 3. The CDR3 reads CASSRTSGSHNEQFF. CDR3 nucleotides: TGTGCCAGCAGCCGGACTAGCGGGAGCCACAATGAGCAGTTCTTC.

Only one count was recorded for this clone. This chain uses TRBV28 with TRBJ1-2; D gene unclear. The germline V gene has CDR1 MDHEN and CDR2 SYDVKM. Trimming shortened V by 6 bases and J by 3 bases, and 23 bases separated the two germline ends. CDR3 length equals 17 residues. The CDR3: CASSAPGRFPIDYGYTF. The CDR3 nucleotides read TGTGCCAGCAGCGCCCCTGGGCGGTTCCCCATCGACTATGGCTACACCTTC.

The V gene is TRBV6-4, the J gene TRBJ2-1; 8 positions agree with TRBD2. The germline CDR1 and CDR2 sequences are MRHNA and SNTAGT. With 7 bases clipped from V and 9 bases from J, the junction kept 20 bases outside the gene matches. The CDR3 runs to 17 residues. The CDR3 loop reads CASTVPKAGVFVCEQFF. CDR3 DNA: TGTGCCAGCACCGTTCCAAAAGCGGGAGTGTTCGTTTGTGAGCAGTTCTTC.

The CDR3 region is CASSQGVYEQYF. CDR3 in DNA: TGTGCCAGCAGCCAGGGGGTCTACGAGCAGTACTTC. The chain recombines TRBV5-4 with TRBJ2-7; 7 bases line up with TRBD1. This CDR3 region has 12 residues. Germline CDR1 is SGHNT and CDR2 is YYREEE (reference sequence). Trimming took 4 bases from V and 3 from J; bases not matched to a gene: 1.

The chain is built from TRBV25-1 and TRBJ1-3; the D gene is possibly TRBD1 (6 bases). The CDR3 consists of 14 residues. The V gene's germline CDR1 is MGHDK and CDR2 SYGVNS. Trimming stripped 5 bases from V and 1 base from J, with 9 bases between. CDR3 loop: CASSLTGSGNTIYF. The CDR3 nucleotides read TGTGCCAGCAGTCTTACAGGGTCTGGAAACACCATATATTTT.

The chain combines TRBV5-1 with TRBJ1-4; possibly TRBD1 for D (5 bases). The V end was cut by 4 bases, the J end by 5 bases, with 12 bases between. The CDR3 spans 14 residues. Germline assignment: CDR1 SGHRS and CDR2 YFSETQ. The CDR3 reads CASSRGDENEKLFF. CDR3 DNA sequence: TGCGCCAGCAGCCGGGGGGACGAAAATGAAAAACTGTTTTTT. Full variable domain (remainder filled in from reference TRBV5-1 and TRBJ1-4): KAGVTQTPRYLIKTRGQQVTLSCSPISGHRSVSWYQQTPGQGLQFLFEYFSETQRNKGNFPGRFSGRQFSNSRSEMNVSTLELGDSALYLCASSRGDENEKLFFGSGTQLSVL.

The chain carries TRBV2 and TRBJ1-1, with D possibly TRBD1 on 6 matching bases. The CDR3 has 13 amino acids. CDR1 and CDR2 from the germline V gene are SNHLY and FYNNEI. Deletions cut 8 bases from V and 4 bases from J, with 14 bases between. The CDR3 spells CASRGGVGTEAFF. CDR3 sequence (DNA): TGTGCCAGCCGAGGGGGAGTGGGCACTGAAGCTTTCTTT.

J is TRBJ2-3 and V is TRBV7-3, with TRBD2 matching 8 bases. The CDR3 covers 16 residues. With V trimmed by 5 bases and J by 6 bases, 13 bases remained unmatched. The V gene's germline CDR1 is SGHTA and CDR2 FQGTGA. CDR3 protein: CASSPTSSGLLDTQYF. The DNA for the CDR3 is TGTGCCAGCAGCCCCACCTCTAGCGGGTTGCTCGATACGCAGTATTTT.